Listed here are 30 T cell receptor beta chains from one sample, sequenced in a study of cytomegalovirus exposure and HLA in healthy donors. The PCR had 60 Vbeta and 13 Jbeta primers. This table comes from immunoSEQ multiplex PCR, and its TCRdb copy is limited to in-frame clones, with some not included. The sample lists about 150,000 clones, roughly 9.7% occurring once. Material: PBMCs. These receptors were taken from a man aged 45 to 65 in good health and CMV-seronegative.

This clone came up a few times. The chain combines TRBV2 with TRBJ1-1; unclear D gene. There are 14 residues in the CDR3. Germline V gene data show CDR1 as SNHLY and CDR2 as FYNNEI. Trimming took 1 base from V and 3 from J, leaving 9 bases between them. CDR3 sequence: CASSEGPGDTEAFF. CDR3 DNA: TGTGCCAGCAGTGAAGGCCCCGGGGACACTGAAGCTTTCTTT. The variable domain in full, with the rest retrieved from reference TRBV2 and TRBJ1-1, is EPEVTQTPSHQVTQMGQEVILRCVPISNHLYFYWYRQILGQKVEFLVSFYNNEISEKSEIFDDQFSVERPDGSNFTLKIRSTKLEDSAMYFCASSEGPGDTEAFFGQGTRLTVV.

The sample holds a few counts of this clone. Here the CDR3 DNA reads TGTGCCTGGAGTGCGGGCAGGGCGAACACTGAAGCTTTCTTT. Translation gives CAWSAGRANTEAFF. The chain links TRBV30 to TRBJ1-1, with D possibly matching TRBD1 (5 bases). V was pared by 1 base and J by 1 base, with 10 bases between. The germline V gene encodes CDR1 GTSNPN and CDR2 SVGIG (reference sequence). CDR3 length: 14 amino acids.

Only a few counts were recorded for this clone. This chain connects TRBV6-1 to TRBJ2-2; 8 nucleotides line up with TRBD1. CDR1 is MNHNS and CDR2 is SASEGT in the germline V gene. This CDR3 region has 15 residues. Losses at the gene ends were 6 bases for V and 4 bases for J; bases not matched to a gene: 7. As DNA, the CDR3 is TGTGCCAGCAGACCCCCCGGGACAGGCACCGGGGAGCTGTTTTTT. The encoded protein is CASRPPGTGTGELFF.

The chain combines TRBV19 with TRBJ1-4; the match to TRBD1 covers 10 bases. The V and J ends lost 8 bases and 8 bases, in that order; junction bases with no gene match: 5. The CDR3 length is 13 residues. Looked up from germline, CDR1 is LNHDA and CDR2 is SQIVND (reference sequence). The CDR3 loop is CASLGQGEEKLFF. Written as DNA, the CDR3 is TGTGCCAGTCTAGGACAGGGGGAAGAAAAACTGTTTTTT.

The V gene is TRBV6-4, the J gene TRBJ1-1, with D tentatively TRBD1 (5 bases). Germline CDR1 is MRHNA and CDR2 is SNTAGT. V lost 6 bases and J 3 bases, leaving 14 bases between the germline ends. This CDR3 region has 14 residues. The CDR3 loop is CASRAATGDTEAFF. The CDR3 DNA reads as TGTGCCAGCAGGGCCGCAACAGGTGACACTGAAGCTTTCTTT.

This chain joins TRBV27 and TRBJ1-2, with TRBD1 matching over 10 bases. With 1 base clipped from V and 7 bases from J, the junction kept 6 bases outside the gene matches. CDR3 length: 15 amino acids. Germline values: CDR1 MNHEY, CDR2 SMNVEV (reference sequence). The CDR3 DNA follows: TGTGCCAGCAGTTTATGGGGACAGGGGTTAGGTGGCTACACCTTC. Residues: CASSLWGQGLGGYTF.

The V gene is TRBV29-1, the J gene TRBJ1-4, with 8 nucleotides matching TRBD1. The CDR3 has 11 amino acids. V trimming: 2 bases; J trimming: 10 bases; junction bases outside the gene matches: 0. CDR1 and CDR2 (germline): SQVTM, ANQGSEA. The CDR3 here is CSVEQGAKLFF. CDR3 nucleotides: TGCAGCGTTGAACAGGGGGCAAAACTGTTTTTT.

In its sample, this clone was seen a few times. The rearrangement links TRBV5-1 to TRBJ1-1, with 10 bases fitting TRBD1. The J segment lost 5 bases and the V segment lost 0 bases, leaving 13 bases of the junction unmatched. This CDR3 has 18 amino acids. Germline CDR1 SGHRS, CDR2 YFSETQ. This chain's CDR3 is CASSLGLGGQGGQTEAFF. The CDR3 coding sequence is TGCGCCAGCAGCTTGGGTTTGGGTGGACAGGGGGGGCAGACTGAAGCTTTCTTT.

The chain is built from TRBV14 and TRBJ2-3, with TRBD2 as a possible D gene (5 bases). V shed 3 bases and J shed 2 bases, with 15 bases lying between them. The CDR3 runs to 16 residues. Looked up from germline, CDR1 is SGHDN and CDR2 is FVKESK. This CDR3 reads CASSHLLSDPTDTQYF. In nucleotides, the CDR3 is TGTGCCAGCAGCCATCTACTTAGCGACCCCACAGATACGCAGTATTTT.

The chain uses TRBV19 and TRBJ2-5; 9 positions match TRBD2. Trimming at V came to 7 bases and at J to 5 bases, leaving 11 bases not matched to a gene. The CDR3 is made up of 15 amino acids. Germline CDR1 and CDR2: LNHDA and SQIVND (reference sequence). This chain's CDR3 is CASTASGETGETQYF. The CDR3 DNA sequence: TGTGCCAGTACCGCTAGCGGGGAAACGGGGGAGACCCAGTACTTC.

This clone was detected only a few times. This sequence joins TRBV5-1 and TRBJ2-2; TRBD1 might be the D (6 bases). V was pared by 4 bases and J by 1 base, with 8 bases between. This CDR3 is built from 14 residues. Germline V CDR1 and CDR2: SGHRS, YFSETQ. The CDR3 spells CASSPQGNTGELFF. CDR3 sequence (DNA): TGCGCCAGCAGCCCACAGGGGAACACCGGGGAGCTGTTTTTT. Full variable domain (remainder filled in from reference TRBV5-1 and TRBJ2-2): KAGVTQTPRYLIKTRGQQVTLSCSPISGHRSVSWYQQTPGQGLQFLFEYFSETQRNKGNFPGRFSGRQFSNSRSEMNVSTLELGDSALYLCASSPQGNTGELFFGEGSRLTVL.

The rearrangement uses TRBV7-2 and TRBJ2-7; the D gene is possibly TRBD2 (6 bases). Looked up from germline, CDR1 is SGHTA and CDR2 is FQGNSA. CDR3 size: 13 residues. V was trimmed by 1 base and J by 7 bases, leaving 11 bases between them. CDR3 coding DNA: TGTGCCAGCAGCTTAGGCGGGATCGGAGAGCAGTACTTC. Its translation: CASSLGGIGEQYF. The variable domain in full, completed from reference TRBV7-2 and TRBJ2-7, reads GAGVSQSPSNKVTEKGKDVELRCDPISGHTALYWYRQSLGQGLEFLIYFQGNSAPDKSGLPSDRFSAERTGGSVSTLTIQRTQQEDSAVYLCASSLGGIGEQYFGPGTRLTVT.

V and J are TRBV23-1 and TRBJ1-5, with a possible D match to TRBD1 (5 bases). TRBV23-1 has ORF status, its function being uncertain. Trimming cost V 4 bases and J 0 bases, with 13 bases left between them. The CDR3 is 16 amino acids. Here the CDR3 reads CASSPRQTASNQPQHF. The DNA for the CDR3 is TGCGCCAGCAGTCCAAGACAGACCGCTAGCAATCAGCCCCAGCATTTT.

This clone was found a few times. The gene calls are TRBV7-9 and TRBJ2-1; no clear D. The V gene lost 5 bases and the J gene lost 5 bases, with 7 bases spanning the gap. CDR1 is SEHNR, CDR2 FQNEAQ, per germline (reference sequence). This CDR3 has 12 residues. The CDR3 DNA follows: TGTGCCAGCAGCCCAGGTGACAATGAGCAGTTCTTC. Translating it yields CASSPGDNEQFF.

The V and J genes are TRBV7-8 and TRBJ2-7; 9 bases agree with TRBD1. V trimming: 8 bases; J trimming: 0 bases; junction bases outside the gene matches: 5. CDR3 length: 14 amino acids. CDR1 is SGHVS, CDR2 FQNEAQ, per germline. DNA of the CDR3: TGTGCCAGCCGGGACAGGGTCAGCTCCTACGAGCAGTACTTC. It encodes CASRDRVSSYEQYF. Based on the CDR3 plus reference TRBV7-8 and TRBJ2-7, the full variable domain is GAGVSQSPRYKVAKRGQDVALRCDPISGHVSLFWYQQALGQGPEFLTYFQNEAQLDKSGLPSDRFFAERPEGSVSTLKIQRTQQEDSAVYLCASRDRVSSYEQYFGPGTRLTVT.

The J gene is TRBJ2-7, the V gene TRBV9; 7 bases fit TRBD1. With V trimmed by 4 bases and J by 5 bases, 12 bases remained unmatched. Germline V gene data show CDR1 as SGDLS and CDR2 as YYNGEE. The CDR3 sequence is 15 residues long. The CDR3 sequence is CASSFSAGTANEQYF. In nucleotides, the CDR3 is TGTGCCAGCAGCTTCTCAGCCGGGACAGCTAACGAGCAGTACTTC.

This clone was found a few times. The J gene is TRBJ2-2, the V gene TRBV7-9, with D tentatively TRBD2 (5 bases). CDR1 is SEHNR, CDR2 FQNEAQ, per germline (reference sequence). This CDR3 has 16 amino acids. Trimming pared 1 base from V and 4 bases from J, leaving 13 bases between. DNA for the CDR3: TGTGCCAGCAGCTTAGTGTGGGAGTCGGGCACCGGGGAGCTGTTTTTT. Its protein product is CASSLVWESGTGELFF. Variable domain in full (rest from reference TRBV7-9 and TRBJ2-2): DTGVSQNPRHKITKRGQNVTFRCDPISEHNRLYWYRQTLGQGPEFLTYFQNEAQLEKSRLLSDRFSAERPKGSFSTLEIQRTEQGDSAMYLCASSLVWESGTGELFFGEGSRLTVL.

The V call is TRBV11-2, the J call TRBJ2-2; TRBD2 matches at 9 bases. CDR3 length: 16 residues. From germline, CDR1 is SGHAT and CDR2 FQNNGV. Germline trimming cut 2 bases from V and 4 bases from J; bases unmatched to any gene: 5. CDR3 loop: CASSLTAGGGTGELFF. DNA for the CDR3: TGTGCCAGCAGCTTAACAGCGGGGGGCGGCACCGGGGAGCTGTTTTTT. Full variable domain (remainder filled in from reference TRBV11-2 and TRBJ2-2): EAGVAQSPRYKIIEKRQSVAFWCNPISGHATLYWYQQILGQGPKLLIQFQNNGVVDDSQLPKDRFSAERLKGVDSTLKIQPAKLEDSAVYLCASSLTAGGGTGELFFGEGSRLTVL.

V and J are TRBV19 and TRBJ1-5; possible D gene TRBD1, 6 bases. The CDR3 sequence is 14 residues long. Trimming shortened V by 5 bases and J by 8 bases, and 16 bases separated the two germline ends. Germline CDR1 reads LNHDA; CDR2 reads SQIVND (reference sequence). The CDR3 DNA reads as TGTGCCAGTAGTGCCCAGGGGATGATCGAGCCCCAGCATTTT. This gives the protein CASSAQGMIEPQHF.

This clone was counted between two and nine times. The sample holds other DNA sequences that translate to the same CDR3. The V call is TRBV9, the J call TRBJ2-3; D not certain. Trimming left V 4 bases short and J 6 bases short, with 12 bases between. Germline lookup yields CDR1 SGDLS and CDR2 YYNGEE. CDR3 size: 13 residues. In DNA, the CDR3 is TGTGCCAGCAGCCCCCGACTGAGGGATACGCAGTATTTT. The encoded protein is CASSPRLRDTQYF.

V usage is TRBV5-6 and J usage is TRBJ2-7; 12 nucleotides align to TRBD2. The CDR3 is made up of 15 amino acids. The V and J ends lost 4 bases and 2 bases, in that order; junction bases with no gene match: 4. Germline V CDR1 and CDR2: SGHDT, YYEEEE. In DNA, the CDR3 is TGTGCCAGCAGCCCGGGACTAGCGGGCACCTACGAGCAGTACTTC. It yields the protein CASSPGLAGTYEQYF.

V and J are TRBV7-9 and TRBJ2-5, with D hard to call. Germline loops: CDR1 SEHNR, CDR2 FQNEAQ (reference sequence). The CDR3 is 14 residues long. Trimming shortened V by 6 bases and J by 4 bases, and 15 bases separated the two germline ends. CDR3 in amino acids: CASSSPEVGETQYF. CDR3 nucleotide sequence: TGTGCCAGCAGTTCCCCAGAGGTGGGAGAGACCCAGTACTTC.

This chain connects TRBV5-1 to TRBJ2-5; TRBD2 matches at 14 bases. Germline trimming cut 7 bases from V and 4 bases from J; bases unmatched to any gene: 6. CDR3 length equals 15 residues. Per germline, CDR1 SGHRS and CDR2 YFSETQ. CDR3 DNA sequence: TGCGCCAGCGGGACTAGCGGGGGTTTGGGAGAGACCCAGTACTTC. The encoded protein is CASGTSGGLGETQYF.

This clone was seen a few times. The rearrangement links TRBV2 to TRBJ2-2; 7 bases match TRBD2. The germline V gene encodes CDR1 SNHLY and CDR2 FYNNEI. This CDR3 contains 16 residues. V dropped 5 bases and J dropped 1; count of bases not matched to a gene: 7. CDR3 region: CASSPRGDRNTGELFF. For the CDR3, the DNA is TGTGCCAGCAGTCCCCGGGGGGACCGGAACACCGGGGAGCTGTTTTTT.

The sample holds a few counts of this clone. This chain joins TRBV5-1 and TRBJ2-2; 11 bases line up with TRBD2. The V gene end was trimmed by 0 bases and the J gene end by 6 bases; junction bases not matched to a gene: 4. The length of the CDR3 is 16 residues. Per the germline V gene, CDR1 is SGHRS and CDR2 is YFSETQ. CDR3 in DNA: TGCGCCAGCAGCTTGGGCCTAGCGGGAGGTCCCGGGGAGCTGTTTTTT. Protein sequence: CASSLGLAGGPGELFF.

This clone came up a few times. The chain recombines TRBV9 with TRBJ2-7; maybe TRBD2 (6 bases). V was trimmed by 0 bases and J by 0 bases, leaving 10 bases between them. The CDR3 length is 15 residues. Germline V gene lookup returns CDR1 SGDLS and CDR2 YYNGEE. CDR3: CASSVGGISSYEQYF. As DNA, the CDR3 is TGTGCCAGCAGCGTAGGCGGGATTAGCTCCTACGAGCAGTACTTC.

In its sample, this clone was seen a few times. V usage is TRBV11-1 and J usage is TRBJ2-1, with D possibly being TRBD1 (5 bases). The CDR3 runs to 14 residues. The V end was cut by 8 bases, the J end by 2 bases, with 13 bases between. The germline V gene has CDR1 SGHAT and CDR2 FQDESV (reference sequence). CDR3 region: CASSSGRAYNEQFF. CDR3 nucleotide sequence: TGTGCCAGCTCCTCGGGCAGGGCCTACAATGAGCAGTTCTTC.

This clone was seen more than once but under ten times. This chain connects TRBV28 to TRBJ2-7; 8 bases fit TRBD2. The CDR3 has 14 amino acids. Germline values: CDR1 MDHEN, CDR2 SYDVKM. V shed 6 bases, J shed 2 bases, and the junction held 6 bases outside the gene matches. DNA of the CDR3: TGTGCCAGCAGCCCAGCGGGGGCTCCCTACGAGCAGTACTTC. Translating it yields CASSPAGAPYEQYF.

The chain has TRBV7-3 and TRBJ2-2; 7 nucleotides align to TRBD2. This CDR3 has 17 residues. V lost 3 bases to trimming and J lost 4 bases; unmatched junction nucleotides: 11. CDR1 SGHTA and CDR2 FQGTGA come from the germline V gene. The CDR3 DNA sequence: TGTGCCAGCAGCTTTTATAGCGGGTACGGGGGCACCGGGGAGCTGTTTTTT. This translates into CASSFYSGYGGTGELFF.

The chain is built from TRBV18 and TRBJ1-1; D gene uncertain. V was cut by 3 bases and J by 4 bases, with 18 bases left in between. CDR3 length: 16 residues. Germline values: CDR1 KGHSH, CDR2 LQKENI. The CDR3 loop is CASSPPGQPLSTEAFF. The CDR3 DNA sequence: TGTGCCAGCTCACCTCCTGGGCAGCCACTTAGCACTGAAGCTTTCTTT.